A selection of T cell receptor beta chains follows, all from one sample in a study of blood T cells in healthy people across ages. TCRdb recomputed calls from the 5' RACE reads with MiXCR, one row per CDR3 protein. The sample has around 580,000 distinct CDR3 sequences, around 50% seen once; the top ten hold around 25%. Sequenced sample: blood. The receptors shown here come from a man older than 75 in good health. Each CDR3 is given with its conserved first and last residue. The order of the fields is clone size, V gene, J gene, D gene, CDR3 DNA, CDR3 protein. A D gene is named only where the DNA matches it firmly. Not all rows give a size; the values are once, few, many and, for expanded clones, a class.

>.|TRBV11-2|TRBJ2-1|.
TGTGCCAGCAGCTTATTGGCCGGGACAACCTACAATGAGCAGTTCTTC
CASSLLAGTTYNEQFF
>.|TRBV7-8|TRBJ2-5|TRBD2
TGTGCCAGCAGCTTAAGCCCTAGCGGGAGGGCAGAGACCCAGTACTTC
CASSLSPSGRAETQYF
>few|TRBV7-3|TRBJ2-1|TRBD2
TGTGCCAGCAGCTTACGACTAGCGGGAGGGTACAATGAGCAGTTCTTC
CASSLRLAGGYNEQFF
>.|TRBV2|TRBJ2-1|.
TGTGCCAGCATCAGGGACCGGAGCTCCTACAATGAGCAGTTCTTC
CASIRDRSSYNEQFF
>many|TRBV6-6|TRBJ1-2|TRBD1
TGTGCCAGCAGTCCAAACAGGGGGAACTATGGCTACACCTTC
CASSPNRGNYGYTF
>.|TRBV5-6|TRBJ1-5|.
TGTGCCAGCAGCGATCGAAGGGCCGGGCCTTATCAGCCCCAGCATTTT
CASSDRRAGPYQPQHF
>few|TRBV5-1|TRBJ1-2|TRBD1
TGCGCCAGCAGCCTCCCGACAGGGAGTGGTGGCTACACCTTC
CASSLPTGSGGYTF
>few|TRBV29-1|TRBJ1-2|.
TGCAGCGTTGAAAGTCAGGGTTTGGGTGGCTACACCTTC
CSVESQGLGGYTF
>.|TRBV28|TRBJ2-6|.
TGTGCCAGCAGTTTTGGGGGCCTACAGGGTCCCTCTGGGGCCAACGTCCTGACTTTC
CASSFGGLQGPSGANVLTF
>.|TRBV11-1|TRBJ2-5|TRBD2
TGTGCCAGCAGTCCCGGACTAGCGACATTTCCGGAGACCAAGTACTTC
CASSPGLATFPETKYF
>.|TRBV5-1|TRBJ1-2|TRBD1
TGCGCCAGCAGCTTGGGACAGGGGAGGAACTATGGCTACACCTTC
CASSLGQGRNYGYTF
>.|TRBV20-1|TRBJ2-6|TRBD2
TGCAGTGCTACGGGACTAGCTGGGGCCAACGTCCTGACTTTC
CSATGLAGANVLTF
>.|TRBV12-3/TRBV12-4|TRBJ2-1|.
TGTGCCAGCAGTCCGACAGACGAGCAGTTCTTC
CASSPTDEQFF
>.|TRBV6-2/TRBV6-3|TRBJ2-5|TRBD2
TGTGCCATTTCGACTAGCGGGATCCGAGAGACCCAGTACTTC
CAISTSGIRETQYF
>.|TRBV7-2|TRBJ2-2|TRBD2
TGTGCCAGCAGCTTCTGGACTAGCGGGGTTACCGGGGAGCTGTTTTTT
CASSFWTSGVTGELFF
>.|TRBV4-2|TRBJ2-1|TRBD2
TGTGCCAGCAGCCACACGGGACTAGCGGGGGGCAATGAGCAGTTCTTC
CASSHTGLAGGNEQFF
>.|TRBV20-1|TRBJ1-2|.
TGCAGTGCCCGATACCTTCGGGGCTACACCTTC
CSARYLRGYTF
>.|TRBV27|TRBJ2-1|.
TGTGCCAGCAGTTCGGCTAGCCGTGAGCAGTTCTTC
CASSSASREQFF
>many|TRBV15|TRBJ2-1|.
TGTGCCACCAGCAGAGAGCTGGACAGCTTATCTGAGCAGTTCTTC
CATSRELDSLSEQFF
>.|TRBV7-2|TRBJ2-1|.
TGTGCCAGCAGCTTAACCCCGGTTGAGGCGCATGAGCAGTTCTTC
CASSLTPVEAHEQFF
>few|TRBV20-1|TRBJ2-7|TRBD2
TGCAGTGCTAGGGCCCCCGGGACTAGCCACTACGAGCAGTACTTC
CSARAPGTSHYEQYF
>.|TRBV7-2|TRBJ2-3|.
TGTGCCAGCAGGACCGGACAGACAGATACGCAGTATTTT
CASRTGQTDTQYF
>.|TRBV25-1|TRBJ2-7|TRBD2
TGTGCCAGCAGTGATTTCAGCGGGAGCTCCTACGAGCAGTACTTC
CASSDFSGSSYEQYF
>many|TRBV6-5|TRBJ2-1|.
TGTGCCAGCAGTTACTTCCTCGTAAGCTCCTACAATGAGCAGTTCTTC
CASSYFLVSSYNEQFF
>many|TRBV6-5|TRBJ2-1|TRBD1
TGTGCCAGCAGTTACTCGAGGGACAGGGTCTCCAATGAGCAGTTCTTC
CASSYSRDRVSNEQFF
>.|TRBV2|TRBJ1-5|.
TGTGCCAGCAGTGGGGACCAGGTGGTTCAGCCCCAGCATTTT
CASSGDQVVQPQHF